Listed here are 3 T cell receptor beta chains from one sample, sequenced in a study of cytomegalovirus exposure and HLA in healthy donors. The study ran its PCR with 60 Vbeta and 13 Jbeta primers. The assay was immunoSEQ multiplex PCR, and TCRdb's table has in-frame clones only and misses some. The sample carries around 61,000 clones, 55% to 75% recorded once. Sequencing was performed on PBMCs. These receptors came from a man aged 35-49 years in good health and CMV-seropositive.

The table lists this clone with a few counts. The junction does not match germline at one end; this may be a read error. The chain joins TRBV7-7 to TRBJ2-5; TRBD1 matches 8 bases. The CDR3 contains 15 residues. The V gene's germline CDR1 is SSHAT and CDR2 FNYEAQ (reference sequence). This chain's CDR3 is CASSLGDRNQETQYF. Written as DNA, the CDR3 is TGTGCTAGCAGCTTAGGGGACAGGAACCAAGAGACCCAGTACTTC.

The chain has TRBV7-2 and TRBJ2-7, with D possibly TRBD2 on 7 matching bases. Germline-derived CDR1 and CDR2 are SGHTA and FQGNSA. The V end lost 6 bases, the J end lost 6 bases, and 24 bases lay between the germline ends. The CDR3 length is 16 residues. The CDR3 region has the DNA TGTGCCAGCAGATCCGAGGGGGGGACAAAGCGAAGCGAGCAGTACTTC. Amino acids: CASRSEGGTKRSEQYF.

This chain connects TRBV6-5 to TRBJ2-1, with 9 bases matching TRBD2. The CDR3 spans 16 residues. Germline assignment: CDR1 MNHEY and CDR2 SVGAGI. Trimming cost V 4 bases and J 6 bases; bases outside gene matches: 10. CDR3 DNA sequence: TGTGCCAGCAGTTTGGCGGGGGGGCATTGGGGCAATGAGCAGTTCTTC. Its protein product is CASSLAGGHWGNEQFF.